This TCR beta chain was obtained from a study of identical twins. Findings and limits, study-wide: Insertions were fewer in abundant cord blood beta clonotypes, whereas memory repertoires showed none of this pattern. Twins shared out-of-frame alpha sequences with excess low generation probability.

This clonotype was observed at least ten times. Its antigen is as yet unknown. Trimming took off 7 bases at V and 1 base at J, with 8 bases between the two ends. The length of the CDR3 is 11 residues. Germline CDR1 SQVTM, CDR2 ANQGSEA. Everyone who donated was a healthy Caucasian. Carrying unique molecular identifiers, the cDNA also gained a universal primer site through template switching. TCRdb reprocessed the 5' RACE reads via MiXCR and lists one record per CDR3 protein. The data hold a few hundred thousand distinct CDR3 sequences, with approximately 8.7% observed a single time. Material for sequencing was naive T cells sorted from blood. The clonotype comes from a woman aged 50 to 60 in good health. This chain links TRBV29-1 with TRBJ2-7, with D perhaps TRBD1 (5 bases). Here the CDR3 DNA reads TGCAGCGCCAGGGTTTCCTACGAGCAGTACTTC. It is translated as CSARVSYEQYF.